The rows below give T cell receptor beta chains drawn from one sample of a study of cytomegalovirus exposure and HLA in healthy donors. Assay used: immunoSEQ multiplex PCR; TCRdb lists only in-frame clones, some missing. The repertoire has about 220,000 clones, around 80% of them found once; the top ten carry 5% to 6.5%. The material sequenced was PBMCs. The receptors derive from a woman between 35 and 50 years old in good health and CMV-seropositive. The CDR3 runs from the conserved cysteine through the conserved F or W. The D gene is left open where the match is weak. The size field is filled for only some rows; it gives once, few, many or a size class.

V: TRBV7-3; J: TRBJ1-2; D: NA; size: NA; CDR3: CASSSPTGTFWYGYTF; DNA: TGTGCCAGCAGCTCCCCCACAGGGACCTTCTGGTATGGCTACACCTTC
V: TRBV14; J: TRBJ2-3; D: NA; size: NA; CDR3: CASSQWVPSRGTDTQYF; DNA: TGTGCCAGCAGCCAATGGGTTCCTAGCCGGGGCACAGATACGCAGTATTTT
V: TRBV7-9; J: TRBJ2-7; D: NA; size: NA; CDR3: CASSLSAFYEQYF; DNA: TGTGCCAGCAGCTTATCAGCGTTCTACGAGCAGTACTTC
V: TRBV7-2; J: TRBJ1-2; D: NA; size: NA; CDR3: CASSLNLRYTF; DNA: TGTGCCAGCAGCTTAAATTTGCGTTACACCTTC
V: TRBV29-1; J: TRBJ2-2; D: TRBD2; size: NA; CDR3: CSVVVASGTNTGELFF; DNA: TGCAGCGTTGTTGTTGCTAGCGGGACGAACACCGGGGAGCTGTTTTTT
V: TRBV7-8; J: TRBJ2-1; D: NA; size: NA; CDR3: CASSLVRTGGSYNEQFF; DNA: TGTGCCAGCAGCTTGGTTCGAACTGGCGGCTCCTACAATGAGCAGTTCTTC
V: TRBV5-1; J: TRBJ2-1; D: TRBD2; size: few; CDR3: CASSLVGAGDLTSYNEQFF; DNA: TGCGCCAGCAGCTTGGTGGGAGCGGGGGACCTAACCTCCTACAATGAGCAGTTCTTC
V: TRBV5-1; J: TRBJ1-2; D: NA; size: NA; CDR3: CASSPGDGSFYGYTF; DNA: TGCGCCAGCAGCCCCGGGGACGGGAGCTTCTATGGCTACACCTTC
V: TRBV30; J: TRBJ2-2; D: TRBD1; size: NA; CDR3: CAWRYIDRETGELFF; DNA: TGTGCCTGGAGGTACATCGACAGGGAAACCGGGGAGCTGTTTTTT
V: TRBV18; J: TRBJ1-5; D: NA; size: NA; CDR3: CASSLGQYSNQPQHF; DNA: TGTGCCAGCTCGCTTGGACAATATAGCAATCAGCCCCAGCATTTT
V: TRBV5-1; J: TRBJ1-2; D: NA; size: once; CDR3: CASSLDSSYGYTF; DNA: TGCGCCAGCAGCTTGGACAGCTCGTATGGCTACACCTTC
V: TRBV14; J: TRBJ2-1; D: TRBD2; size: NA; CDR3: CASSRTSGGNEQFF; DNA: TGTGCCAGCAGCCGGACTAGCGGGGGCAATGAGCAGTTCTTC
V: TRBV5-1; J: TRBJ1-2; D: TRBD1; size: few; CDR3: CASSTQGSGYTF; DNA: TGCGCCAGCAGCACACAGGGGAGTGGCTACACCTTC
V: TRBV14; J: TRBJ2-5; D: TRBD2; size: NA; CDR3: CASSRLAEETQYF; DNA: TGTGCCAGCAGCCGACTAGCGGAAGAGACCCAGTACTTC
V: TRBV6-5; J: TRBJ2-5; D: TRBD1; size: NA; CDR3: CASRRTGGEQYF; DNA: TGTGCCAGCAGGCGGACAGGGGGCGAACAGTACTTC
V: TRBV4-2; J: TRBJ2-3; D: TRBD2; size: NA; CDR3: CASSQALAGGRTDTQYF; DNA: TGTGCCAGCAGCCAAGCGCTAGCGGGGGGGCGGACAGATACGCAGTATTTT
V: TRBV29-1; J: TRBJ2-1; D: TRBD2; size: NA; CDR3: CSVEDFVAGENNEQFF; DNA: TGCAGCGTTGAAGATTTCGTAGCGGGAGAAAACAATGAGCAGTTCTTC
V: TRBV5-1; J: TRBJ2-7; D: TRBD1; size: NA; CDR3: CASSLMTGGVDEQYF; DNA: TGCGCCAGCAGCTTGATGACAGGGGGAGTGGACGAGCAGTACTTC
V: TRBV7-9; J: TRBJ1-5; D: TRBD1; size: NA; CDR3: CASSLTGGYQPQHF; DNA: TGTGCCAGCAGCCTGACAGGGGGATATCAGCCCCAGCATTTT
V: TRBV18; J: TRBJ1-5; D: NA; size: NA; CDR3: CASSPNGGFGQPQHF; DNA: TGTGCCAGCTCACCTAACGGGGGGTTCGGGCAGCCCCAGCATTTT
V: TRBV5-1; J: TRBJ1-2; D: TRBD1; size: few; CDR3: CASSAPPGQGPYNYGYTF; DNA: TGCGCCAGCAGCGCCCCGCCGGGACAGGGACCTTACAACTATGGCTACACCTTC
V: TRBV18; J: TRBJ1-5; D: TRBD1; size: NA; CDR3: CASSQGTGGNQPQHF; DNA: TGTGCCAGCTCACAAGGGACAGGGGGCAATCAGCCCCAGCATTTT
V: TRBV7-6; J: TRBJ1-2; D: TRBD1; size: NA; CDR3: CASSSDRGRIYGYTF; DNA: TGTGCCAGCAGCTCCGACAGGGGAAGAATCTATGGCTACACCTTC
V: TRBV9; J: TRBJ1-1; D: NA; size: once; CDR3: CASSDRGWGETEAFF; DNA: TGTGCCAGCAGCGACAGAGGGTGGGGTGAGACTGAAGCTTTCTTT
V: TRBV30; J: TRBJ2-5; D: TRBD2; size: NA; CDR3: CAWKLAGVRETQYF; DNA: TGTGCCTGGAAACTAGCGGGAGTGCGAGAGACCCAGTACTTC
V: TRBV29-1; J: TRBJ2-7; D: TRBD1; size: NA; CDR3: CSVDGTGGLYEQYF; DNA: TGCAGCGTTGATGGGACAGGGGGTCTTTACGAGCAGTACTTC
V: TRBV18; J: TRBJ1-5; D: NA; size: NA; CDR3: CASSLGSPGGQPQHF; DNA: TGTGCCAGCTCACTCGGGAGCCCTGGAGGACAGCCCCAGCATTTT
V: TRBV27; J: TRBJ2-1; D: TRBD2; size: NA; CDR3: CASSYRLAGGNNEQFF; DNA: TGTGCCAGCAGTTATCGCCTAGCGGGGGGGAACAATGAGCAGTTCTTC
V: TRBV5-1; J: TRBJ2-1; D: TRBD1; size: NA; CDR3: CASSLEGQGINEQFF; DNA: TGCGCCAGCAGCTTGGAAGGACAGGGGATTAATGAGCAGTTCTTC
V: TRBV19; J: TRBJ2-1; D: TRBD2; size: NA; CDR3: CASSMSSGSLNEQFF; DNA: TGTGCCAGTAGTATGAGTAGCGGGAGTCTCAATGAGCAGTTCTTC
V: TRBV23-1; J: TRBJ2-7; D: TRBD2; size: NA; CDR3: CASSHFRLAGKVGEQYF; DNA: TGCGCCAGCAGTCATTTCCGACTAGCGGGAAAAGTGGGGGAGCAGTACTTC
V: TRBV6-1; J: TRBJ2-7; D: TRBD2; size: NA; CDR3: CASSEATSGGYEQYF; DNA: TGTGCCAGCAGTGAAGCGACTAGCGGGGGCTACGAGCAGTACTTC
V: TRBV5-1; J: TRBJ2-3; D: TRBD1; size: NA; CDR3: CASSLAHGQTGDTQYF; DNA: TGCGCCAGCAGCTTGGCCCATGGGCAGACAGGGGATACGCAGTATTTT